This T cell receptor beta chain came from a study of OX40 agonist ivuxolimab in advanced cancers. Turning to the study itself: Hepatocellular carcinoma, melanoma, renal cell or head and neck cancer occurred in dose-escalation patients.

The CDR3 is made up of 15 amino acids. Trimming took 8 bases from V and 3 from J, leaving 17 bases between them. The germline CDR1 and CDR2 sequences are SNHLY and FYNNEI. Sequencing was performed with immunoSEQ multiplex PCR; in TCRdb, only in-frame clones are kept and a portion is missing. The sample has 40,000 or so clones; roughly 86% are singletons. The source material was CD4+ or CD8+ T cells sorted from blood, sampled in a trial of the OX40 agonist ivuxolimab. This chain links TRBV2 with TRBJ1-5, with D tentatively TRBD1 (5 bases). The clonotype comes from an adult with an advanced solid tumor such as melanoma, head and neck, liver or kidney cancer. CDR3 in DNA: TGTGCCAGCGTACCTCGGGCAGGGATCAATCAGCCCCAGCATTTT. Its translation is CASVPRAGINQPQHF.